The clone carrying this T cell receptor beta chain was seen only a few times. TCRdb called clones again from the PCR reads with MiXCR. The sample carries about 59,000 clones, around 16% recorded once. No treatment of any kind had been given to any patient before thyroid surgery. The source of the sample is a study of metastatic and nonmetastatic thyroid tumors. Germline lookup yields CDR1 KGHDR and CDR2 SFDVKD. V was trimmed by 5 bases and J by 7 bases, leaving 11 bases between them. This CDR3 is 13 amino acids long. The sequenced material came from blood. The chain joins TRBV24-1 to TRBJ1-5, with D tentatively TRBD1 (6 bases). The source is a male donor with papillary thyroid cancer or a benign thyroid nodule (not recorded which). Some clones in this sample may be carry-over from other donors' samples. The CDR3 here is CATSGAGEQPQHF. CDR3 coding DNA: TGTGCCACCAGTGGGGCAGGGGAACAGCCCCAGCATTTT.